This T cell receptor beta chain was profiled in a study of blood T cell repertoires in COVID-19. The repertoire was sequenced with immunoSEQ multiplex PCR; TCRdb's copy has only in-frame clones and lacks some. The repertoire includes about 140,000 clones, around 88% of them detected once, and 1.5% sits in the top ten. V dropped 3 bases and J dropped 3 bases, with 11 bases sitting between them. The CDR3 covers 15 residues. Germline values: CDR1 MDHEN, CDR2 SYDVKM. This receptor was taken from a woman aged 55-69 years with acute or convalescent COVID-19. The chain uses TRBV28 and TRBJ2-2; D not resolved. Sequencing input: peripheral blood. CDR3: CASSFIGPYTGELFF. The CDR3 DNA is TGTGCCAGCAGTTTTATTGGGCCCTACACCGGGGAGCTGTTTTTT.